Sequencing of this T cell receptor beta chain was carried out in a study of post-analysis software for immune sequencing data. Looking at the study overall: Relapsing-remitting, secondary progressive and progressive-relapsing forms of multiple sclerosis all featured among disease courses. Study-level points and caveats: Multiple sclerosis patients had significantly lower normalized Chao1 diversity than controls. Roughly five TRBV segments, including TRBV5-6, TRBV5-1 and TRBV20-1, were more frequent in patients than controls.

Libraries were made from TCR beta cDNA, and they carried unique molecular identifiers. The authors obtained roughly 0.5 million cDNA molecules from about 0.94 to 9.7 million T cells. MiXCR, applied by TCRdb to the PCR reads, yields one record per CDR3 protein. The sample lists fewer than 550,000 distinct CDR3 sequences; under 40% were seen once. Looked up from germline, CDR1 is SGDLS and CDR2 is YYNGEE. V was clipped by 0 bases and J by 4 bases, with 8 bases between them. The CDR3 has 13 residues. Worth noting for this clonotype: Its matching antigen is unknown.

This TCR derives from a girl aged 2-17 years with multiple sclerosis. The chain links TRBV9 to TRBJ2-7; D might be TRBD1 or TRBD2, each matching 5 bases. Sequencing was carried out using blood. The CDR3 bases are TGTGCCAGCAGCGTAGGGGACGGATACGAGCAGTACTTC. Amino acid sequence: CASSVGDGYEQYF.